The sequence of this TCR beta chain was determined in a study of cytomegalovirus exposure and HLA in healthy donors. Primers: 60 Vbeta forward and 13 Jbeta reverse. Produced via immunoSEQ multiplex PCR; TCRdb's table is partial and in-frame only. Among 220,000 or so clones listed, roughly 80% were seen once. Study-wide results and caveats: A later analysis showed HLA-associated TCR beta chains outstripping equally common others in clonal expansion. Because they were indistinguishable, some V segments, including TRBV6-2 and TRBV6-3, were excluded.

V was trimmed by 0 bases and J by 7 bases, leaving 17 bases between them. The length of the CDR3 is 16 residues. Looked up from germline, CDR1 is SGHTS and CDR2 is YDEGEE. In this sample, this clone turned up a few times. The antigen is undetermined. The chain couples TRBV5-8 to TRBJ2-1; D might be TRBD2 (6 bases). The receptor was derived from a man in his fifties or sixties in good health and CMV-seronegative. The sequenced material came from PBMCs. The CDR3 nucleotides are TGTGCCAGCAGCTTGGTCAGGGAGGCGAGGGAGAATGAGCAGTTCTTC. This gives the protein CASSLVREARENEQFF.